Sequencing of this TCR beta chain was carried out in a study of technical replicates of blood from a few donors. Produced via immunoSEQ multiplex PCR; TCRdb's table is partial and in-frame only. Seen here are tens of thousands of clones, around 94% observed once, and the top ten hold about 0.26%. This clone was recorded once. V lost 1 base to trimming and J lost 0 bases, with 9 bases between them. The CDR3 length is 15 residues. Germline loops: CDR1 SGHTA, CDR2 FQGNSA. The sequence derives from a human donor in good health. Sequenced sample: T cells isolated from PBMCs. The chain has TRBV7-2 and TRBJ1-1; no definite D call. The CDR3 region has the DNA TGTGCCAGCAGCTTAGGAGTGCCAATGAACACTGAAGCTTTCTTT. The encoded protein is CASSLGVPMNTEAFF.